Following are 25 T cell receptor beta chains from one sample sequenced in a study of blood T cells in healthy people across ages. Through a sample-barcoded 5' primer and a J-beta primer mix, a second PCR was run for roughly 6 to 12 cycles. TCRdb redid the calling of the 5' RACE reads with MiXCR, one entry per CDR3 protein. Here the sample spans more than 650,000 distinct CDR3 sequences, 50% to 65% being singletons. Sequenced: blood. The receptors were gathered from an elderly man in good health.

This clonotype turned up a few times. The chain uses TRBV4-2 and TRBJ1-4; 9 bases agree with TRBD1. Germline loops: CDR1 LGHNA, CDR2 YNFKEQ. V dropped 4 bases and J dropped 5; count of bases not matched to a gene: 5. CDR3 length: 15 amino acids. For the CDR3, the DNA is TGTGCCAGCAGCCCCGGACAGGGGCAGAATGAAAAACTGTTTTTT. Protein: CASSPGQGQNEKLFF.

The chain links TRBV5-1 to TRBJ2-5; maybe TRBD2 (6 bases). Per germline, CDR1 SGHRS and CDR2 YFSETQ. The CDR3 spans 18 residues. V lost 0 bases and J 2 bases, leaving 20 bases between the germline ends. CDR3 residues: CASSLALGSLGTQETQYF. CDR3 bases: TGCGCCAGCAGCTTGGCCCTCGGCAGCTTGGGGACTCAAGAGACCCAGTACTTC.

This clonotype was counted a few times. The CDR3 here is CASIGLGGNEQFF. CDR3 DNA: TGTGCCAGCATAGGACTAGGCGGCAATGAGCAGTTCTTC. The gene calls are TRBV6-5 and TRBJ2-1; 7 nucleotides match TRBD2. In germline, CDR1 is MNHEY, CDR2 SVGAGI. Trimming removed 7 bases from V and 6 bases from J; junction bases left unmatched: 6. CDR3 length equals 13 residues.

The table lists this clonotype with a count of one. The rearrangement uses TRBV6-6 and TRBJ2-1, with D unclear. Looked up from germline, CDR1 is MNHNY and CDR2 is SVGAGI (reference sequence). The CDR3 length is 12 residues. The V gene lost 8 bases and the J gene lost 7 bases, with 12 bases spanning the gap. The DNA for the CDR3 is TGTGCCAGCGGGCGCGACCCAAATGAGCAGTTCTTC. It specifies CASGRDPNEQFF.

This clonotype was found a few times. This chain links TRBV29-1 with TRBJ2-7, with TRBD2 matching 7 bases. Germline loops: CDR1 SQVTM, CDR2 ANQGSEA. This CDR3 spans 14 amino acids. V lost 6 bases and J lost 2; bases outside the gene matches: 10. As DNA, the CDR3 is TGCAGCGTGGTTCAACGGGGGGAAACCTACGAGCAGTACTTC. Its translation: CSVVQRGETYEQYF.

This chain joins TRBV20-1 and TRBJ2-4, with D possibly TRBD1 on 5 matching bases. V was trimmed by 0 bases and J by 0 bases, leaving 12 bases between them. The CDR3 consists of 16 residues. CDR1 and CDR2 (germline): DFQATT, SNEGSKA (reference sequence). CDR3 nucleotides: TGCAGTGCTAGAGATCTCTATCAGGGAGCCAAAAACATTCAGTACTTC. This codes for CSARDLYQGAKNIQYF.

The chain recombines TRBV12-3 or TRBV12-4 with TRBJ2-7; 10 nucleotides line up with TRBD2. The CDR3 runs 15 residues. V shed 6 bases and J 2 bases; nucleotides not matched to a gene: 7. The CDR3 spells CASSPGLAVPYEQYF. In nucleotides, the CDR3 is TGTGCCAGCAGCCCTGGACTAGCGGTCCCCTACGAGCAGTACTTC.

The DNA for the CDR3 is TGTGCCAGCAGTTTAAGGTTTTCGGGCGGGCTAGCGGGGGCGGATACGCAGTATTTT. Its protein is CASSLRFSGGLAGADTQYF. This chain joins TRBV12-3 or TRBV12-4 and TRBJ2-3, with 10 bases aligning to TRBD2. Unmatched junction bases numbered 17, after V lost 2 bases and J lost 6 bases. This CDR3 region has 19 residues.

This chain uses TRBV7-9 with TRBJ2-1; 9 nucleotides match TRBD1. The CDR3 totals 18 residues. The germline V gene has CDR1 SEHNR and CDR2 FQNEAQ (reference sequence). Trimming cost V 0 bases and J 3 bases; bases outside gene matches: 9. Here the CDR3 reads CASSLALTGGKVYNEQFF. As DNA, the CDR3 is TGTGCCAGCAGCTTAGCGTTGACAGGGGGGAAGGTCTACAATGAGCAGTTCTTC.

The chain employs TRBV2 and TRBJ1-5; D uncertain. Germline V gene sequence: CDR1 SNHLY, CDR2 FYNNEI. V was pared by 8 bases and J by 3 bases, with 20 bases between. This CDR3 is 16 amino acids long. CDR3 sequence: CASRANSRTINQPQHF. CDR3 coding DNA: TGTGCCAGCCGTGCCAATAGCCGAACAATCAATCAGCCCCAGCATTTT.

The chain has TRBV3-1 and TRBJ2-1; 7 bases are a match to TRBD1. The germline V gene has CDR1 LGHDT and CDR2 YNNKEL (reference sequence). Trimming at V came to 4 bases and at J to 15 bases, leaving 9 bases not matched to a gene. CDR3 length: 12 residues. The CDR3 coding sequence is TGTGCCAGCAGCCGGGAACAGGGGCCGCGGTTCTTC. It encodes CASSREQGPRFF.

About this clonotype itself: Its ends do not fully match the called genes, so a read error is possible. The chain employs TRBV4-2 and TRBJ1-5; D not resolved. Germline V gene lookup returns CDR1 LGHNA and CDR2 YNFKEQ. The CDR3 runs 17 residues. The CDR3 DNA follows: TGTACCAGCAGCCAAGGGTTCCAGGAATTAGGCAATCAGCCCCAGCATTTT. Translation gives CTSSQGFQELGNQPQHF.

This clonotype was recorded a few times. The J gene is TRBJ1-2, the V gene TRBV5-8; D remains ambiguous. This CDR3 has 14 amino acids. Trimming took 2 bases from V and 1 from J, leaving 9 bases between them. The germline gives CDR1 SGHTS, CDR2 YDEGEE. The CDR3 spells CASSLQTYNYGYTF. CDR3 nucleotide sequence: TGTGCCAGCAGCTTACAGACTTATAACTATGGCTACACCTTC.

This clonotype has more than one count but fewer than ten. V usage is TRBV10-3 and J usage is TRBJ1-2; 9 nucleotides match TRBD1. Germline V lookup: CDR1 ENHRY, CDR2 SYGVKD. Trimming at V came to 2 bases and at J to 5 bases, leaving 9 bases not matched to a gene. The CDR3 is 16 residues long. Here the CDR3 reads CAISEENRGPRYGYTF. The CDR3 nucleotides are TGTGCCATCAGTGAGGAGAACAGGGGGCCAAGATATGGCTACACCTTC.

Many counts were recorded for this clonotype. The rearrangement uses TRBV4-2 and TRBJ1-2, with 10 bases that match TRBD1. CDR3 length: 16 residues. Unmatched junction bases numbered 6, after V lost 0 bases and J lost 5 bases. CDR1 is LGHNA, CDR2 YNFKEQ, per germline. CDR3 bases: TGTGCCAGCAGCCAAGAGACAGGGGGCGTTGAATATGGCTACACCTTC. Its protein is CASSQETGGVEYGYTF.

In its sample, this clonotype was seen a few times. This rearrangement joins TRBV12-3 or TRBV12-4 to TRBJ2-1, with 9 bases aligning to TRBD2. After removal of 3 bases from V and 8 bases from J, the junction contained 5 bases not matched to a gene. The CDR3 contains 14 residues. Here the CDR3 DNA reads TGTGCCAGCAGTTTTGGCGGGAGGGGCGATGAGCAGTTCTTC. Translation: CASSFGGRGDEQFF.

About this clonotype itself: Being one base from a much bigger clone, this may be a read error. The V call is TRBV5-1, the J call TRBJ1-6; 8 bases are a match to TRBD1. Germline assignment: CDR1 SGHRS and CDR2 YFSETQ. CDR3 length equals 14 residues. The CDR3 DNA follows: TGCGCCAGCAGACAGGGGGGCTCTAATTCACCCCCCCACTTT. It yields the protein CASRQGGSNSPPHF.

For this clonotype: The junction differs from germline at one of its ends, possibly a read error. The rearrangement links TRBV5-1 to TRBJ2-3; 9 nucleotides match TRBD1. Looked up from germline, CDR1 is SGHRS and CDR2 is YFSETQ. The CDR3 is 15 residues long. The CDR3 coding sequence is TGCGCCTGCAGCTTCGGGACAGGGACCACAGATACGCAGTATTTT. It codes for CACSFGTGTTDTQYF.

The V gene is TRBV2, the J gene TRBJ2-3, with TRBD2 matching over 7 bases. V was pared by 2 bases and J by 7 bases, with 12 bases of the junction left unmatched. Per germline, CDR1 SNHLY and CDR2 FYNNEI. This CDR3 comprises 16 residues. The chain's CDR3 is CASSESLARVTNTQYF. The CDR3 DNA follows: TGTGCCAGCAGTGAATCACTAGCGAGAGTGACGAATACGCAGTATTTT.

V gene TRBV6-5 combines with J gene TRBJ2-5, with TRBD1 matching over 8 bases. Germline CDR1 is MNHEY and CDR2 is SVGAGI. Trimming at V came to 8 bases and at J to 11 bases, leaving 13 bases not matched to a gene. The CDR3 sequence is 13 residues long. Here the CDR3 reads CASQRQGIYGQYF. The CDR3 nucleotides read TGTGCCAGCCAAAGACAGGGGATCTACGGGCAGTACTTC.

This clonotype turned up a few times. The chain couples TRBV20-1 to TRBJ2-7; 7 positions agree with TRBD1. The CDR3 spans 13 residues. CDR1 and CDR2 (germline): DFQATT, SNEGSKA (reference sequence). V gave up 3 bases and J gave up 2 bases; unmatched junction bases: 4. The CDR3 loop is CSARRGPPYEQYF. CDR3 bases: TGCAGTGCTAGGAGGGGGCCACCCTACGAGCAGTACTTC.

This chain's CDR3 is CASKLPGTSRNNEQFF. CDR3 coding DNA: TGTGCCAGCAAACTCCCCGGGACTAGCAGAAACAATGAGCAGTTCTTC. The chain links TRBV2 to TRBJ2-1; 9 bases map to TRBD2. The V gene end was trimmed by 7 bases and the J gene end by 5 bases; junction bases not matched to a gene: 12. Germline CDR1 is SNHLY and CDR2 is FYNNEI. The CDR3 spans 16 residues.

The chain has TRBV20-1 and TRBJ2-3; the match to TRBD1 covers 9 bases. Germline CDR1 and CDR2: DFQATT and SNEGSKA (reference sequence). CDR3 length: 15 amino acids. With 6 bases clipped from V and 4 bases from J, the junction kept 11 bases outside the gene matches. The CDR3 DNA is TGCAGTGCCCTCAGCCTGGGGACAGGGCCAGATACGCAGTATTTT. It codes for CSALSLGTGPDTQYF.

The chain couples TRBV29-1 to TRBJ2-4, with D unclear. Germline V gives CDR1 SQVTM, CDR2 ANQGSEA. The V end was cut by 4 bases, the J end by 2 bases, with 9 bases between. The CDR3 spans 13 residues. CDR3 sequence: CSVVSRTKNIQYF. CDR3 nucleotide sequence: TGCAGCGTTGTCTCCCGCACCAAAAACATTCAGTACTTC.

The V and J genes are TRBV20-1 and TRBJ2-3, with 7 bases aligning to TRBD2. Germline V gene lookup returns CDR1 DFQATT and CDR2 SNEGSKA (reference sequence). V lost 6 bases, J lost 2 bases, and 2 bases stayed unmatched. The CDR3 consists of 12 residues. The DNA for the CDR3 is TGCAGTGCCAGCGGGGACACAGATACGCAGTATTTT. Its translation: CSASGDTDTQYF.